These 7 T cell receptor beta chains came from one sample sequenced in a study of identical twins. TCRdb analysed the 5' RACE reads with MiXCR anew, one entry per CDR3 protein. The sample has approximately 590,000 distinct CDR3 sequences, 9% to 10% seen once; the top ten hold 2.5% to 3.5%. These data also formed part of another study, on yellow fever vaccine responses in identical twins.

Sequencing was done on a sample of PBMCs. These receptors were obtained from a woman in her late teens or twenties in good health.

This clonotype came up many times. V is TRBV12-3 or TRBV12-4 and J is TRBJ1-6, with 7 bases identical to TRBD1. The CDR3 totals 14 residues. V lost 5 bases, J lost 10 bases, and 8 bases stayed unmatched. This chain's CDR3 is CASSLAGGKSPLHF. The CDR3 DNA is TGTGCCAGCAGTCTGGCAGGGGGGAAGTCACCCCTCCACTTT.

This chain connects TRBV7-2 to TRBJ2-7; 7 bases align to TRBD1. V shed 7 bases, J shed 2 bases, and the junction held 5 bases outside the gene matches. Germline CDR1 SGHTA, CDR2 FQGNSA. This CDR3 spans 13 amino acids. DNA for the CDR3: TGTGCCAGCACCCGGGACAGTCCCTACGAGCAGTACTTC. This encodes CASTRDSPYEQYF.

The chain is built from TRBV7-3 and TRBJ2-2; 8 bases agree with TRBD1. The CDR3 contains 15 residues. J was trimmed by 6 bases and V by 8 bases; bases with no gene match: 11. Germline loops: CDR1 SGHTA, CDR2 FQGTGA. CDR3 bases: TGTGCCAGCGGGTCAGCAGGGGGCTTTGCCGGGGAGCTGTTTTTT. It translates to CASGSAGGFAGELFF.

Ten or more counts support this clonotype. This chain connects TRBV9 to TRBJ2-5, with TRBD1 identical over 11 bases. Per the germline V gene, CDR1 is SGDLS and CDR2 is YYNGEE. J gave up 7 bases and V 0 bases, and 8 bases lay outside the gene matches. The CDR3 extends over 16 amino acids. The CDR3, as DNA: TGTGCCAGCAGCGTAGGAACGGGACAGGGGGGTTTGACCCAGTACTTC. Translation: CASSVGTGQGGLTQYF. The full variable domain, its missing parts supplied by reference TRBV9 and TRBJ2-5, is DSGVTQTPKHLITATGQRVTLRCSPRSGDLSVYWYQQSLDQGLQFLIQYYNGEERAKGNILERFSAQQFPDLHSELNLSSLELGDSALYFCASSVGTGQGGLTQYFGPGTRLLVL.

This clonotype was detected many times. This chain uses TRBV5-1 with TRBJ2-2, with 8 bases fitting TRBD2. Trimming took 4 bases from V and 2 from J; bases not matched to a gene: 7. The germline gives CDR1 SGHRS, CDR2 YFSETQ. The CDR3 spans 16 residues. DNA for the CDR3: TGCGCCAGCAGCCCTACTAGCGGTCTAAACACCGGGGAGCTGTTTTTT. Translation: CASSPTSGLNTGELFF.

This clonotype was observed a few times. The rearrangement joins TRBV27 to TRBJ2-1, with 9 bases identical to TRBD1. Germline assignment: CDR1 MNHEY and CDR2 SMNVEV (reference sequence). Losses at the gene ends were 7 bases for V and 5 bases for J; bases not matched to a gene: 6. The CDR3 is 14 residues long. The CDR3 loop reads CASNPGTGNNEQFF. The CDR3 DNA follows: TGTGCCAGCAACCCCGGGACAGGGAACAATGAGCAGTTCTTC.

The sample holds a few counts of this clonotype. V gene TRBV12-3 or TRBV12-4 combines with J gene TRBJ1-5; D is ambiguous. CDR3 length: 13 residues. V lost 4 bases, J lost 4 bases, and 8 bases lay in between. The CDR3 DNA sequence: TGTGCCAGCAGTTATGCGGTTAATCAGCCCCAGCATTTT. Its translation is CASSYAVNQPQHF.